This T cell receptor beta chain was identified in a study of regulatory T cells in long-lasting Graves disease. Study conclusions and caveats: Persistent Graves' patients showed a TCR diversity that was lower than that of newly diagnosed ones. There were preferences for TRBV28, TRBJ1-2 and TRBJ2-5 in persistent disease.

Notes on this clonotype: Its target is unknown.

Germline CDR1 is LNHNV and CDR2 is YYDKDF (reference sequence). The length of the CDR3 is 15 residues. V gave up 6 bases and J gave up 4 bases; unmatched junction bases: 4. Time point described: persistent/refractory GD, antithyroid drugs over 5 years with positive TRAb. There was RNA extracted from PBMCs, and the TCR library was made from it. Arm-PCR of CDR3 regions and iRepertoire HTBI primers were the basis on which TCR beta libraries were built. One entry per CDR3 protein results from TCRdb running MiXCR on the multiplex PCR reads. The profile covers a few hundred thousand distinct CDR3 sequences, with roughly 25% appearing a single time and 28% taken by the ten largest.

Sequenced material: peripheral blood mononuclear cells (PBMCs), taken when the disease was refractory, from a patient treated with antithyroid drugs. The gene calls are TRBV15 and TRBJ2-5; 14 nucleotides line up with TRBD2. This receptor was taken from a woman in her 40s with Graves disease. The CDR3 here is CATRPGLAGAETQYF. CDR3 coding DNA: TGTGCCACCAGACCGGGACTAGCGGGAGCAGAGACCCAGTACTTC.